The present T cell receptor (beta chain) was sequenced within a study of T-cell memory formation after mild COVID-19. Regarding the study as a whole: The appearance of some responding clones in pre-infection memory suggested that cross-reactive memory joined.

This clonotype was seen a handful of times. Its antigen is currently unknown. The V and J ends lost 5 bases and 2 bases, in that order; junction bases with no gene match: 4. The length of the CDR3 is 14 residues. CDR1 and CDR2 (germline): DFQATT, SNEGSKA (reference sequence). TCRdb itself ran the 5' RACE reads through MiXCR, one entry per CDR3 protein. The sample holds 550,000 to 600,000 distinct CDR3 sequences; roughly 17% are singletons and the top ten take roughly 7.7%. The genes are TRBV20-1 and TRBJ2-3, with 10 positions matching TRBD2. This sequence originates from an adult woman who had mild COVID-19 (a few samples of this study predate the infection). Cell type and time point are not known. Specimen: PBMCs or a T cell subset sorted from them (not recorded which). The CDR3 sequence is CSAQLAGNTDTQYF. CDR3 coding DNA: TGCAGTGCTCAACTAGCGGGGAACACAGATACGCAGTATTTT.